The rows below give T cell receptor beta chains drawn from one sample of a study of control samples from healthy donors and cancer patients. Profiled with immunoSEQ multiplex PCR; TCRdb holds only in-frame clones, not every one. The sample lists 50,000 or so clones, 85% to 95% occurring once. What was sequenced was blood. These receptors came from a man aged 30 to 45 in good health. Both conserved end residues are part of each CDR3. D genes are given only for firm matches. Where a row states a size, it is once, few, many or the class of an expanded clone; other rows omit it.

>NA|TRBJ2-5|TRBD1|TRBV6-2/TRBV6-3
TGTGCCAGCAGCCCCCGGGACAGGGAAAAAGAGACCCAGTACTTC
CASSPRDREKETQYF
>NA|TRBJ2-7|TRBD2|TRBV27
TGTGCCAGCAGGAAAGTGACTAGCGGGAGCTACGAGCAGTACTTC
CASRKVTSGSYEQYF
>NA|TRBJ2-7|NA|TRBV3-1/TRBV3-2
TGTGCCAGCAGCCATGTCCCGAGGGGCTACGAGCAGTACTTC
CASSHVPRGYEQYF
>NA|TRBJ2-3|NA|TRBV2
TGTGCCAGCAGTGAAGAGTACCGGGGGTATTTT
CASSEEYRGYF
>NA|TRBJ1-1|NA|TRBV12-3/TRBV12-4
TGTGCCAGCAGTCCTAATCTTAACACTGAAGCTTTCTTT
CASSPNLNTEAFF
>NA|TRBJ2-2|NA|TRBV5-4
TGTGCCAGCAGCCCTGGAGGTACCTCGAACACCGGGGAGCTGTTTTTT
CASSPGGTSNTGELFF
>NA|TRBJ2-1|NA|TRBV27
TGTGCCAGCAGTTTATACGTTCCCGGGGAGCAGTTCTTC
CASSLYVPGEQFF
>NA|TRBJ2-7|TRBD2|TRBV27
TGTGCCAGCAGTTTCACTAGCGGGAGTTGGTACGAGCAGTACTTC
CASSFTSGSWYEQYF
>NA|TRBJ2-7|TRBD1|TRBV7-2
TGTGCCAGCAGCTTTCGAGAGCTGACAGGGAAAGGCGAGCAGTACTTC
CASSFRELTGKGEQYF
>NA|TRBJ2-7|NA|TRBV11-3
TGTGCCAGCAGCCCGAGAGGGGGACGCGAGCAGTACTTC
CASSPRGGREQYF
>NA|TRBJ1-1|NA|TRBV6-5
TGTGCCAGCAGTTACGGCCGCCAGGGGATGAACACTGAAGCTTTCTTT
CASSYGRQGMNTEAFF
>NA|TRBJ1-2|NA|TRBV29-1
TGCAGCGTTGAAGGAGGTGGCTACACCTTC
CSVEGGGYTF
>NA|TRBJ2-3|TRBD1|TRBV28
TGTGCCAGCAGGGCGGACAGGTGGAAGCAGTATTTT
CASRADRWKQYF
>NA|TRBJ1-1|NA|TRBV28
TGTGCCAGCACCTTCGGACCGCGGACGGGTACTGAAGCTTTCTTT
CASTFGPRTGTEAFF
>once|TRBJ1-5|NA|TRBV5-6
TGTGCCAGCAGTTACACAGGGCAACCTAGGCAGCCCCAGCATTTT
CASSYTGQPRQPQHF
>NA|TRBJ2-1|TRBD2|TRBV28
TGTGCCAGCAGTTTCCGGTCTAGCACTAGCGGGATCTACAATGAGCAGTTCTTC
CASSFRSSTSGIYNEQFF
>NA|TRBJ2-3|NA|TRBV3-1/TRBV3-2
TGTGCCAGCAGCTCTAGACTAGGGGCTTTGTCAGATACGCAGTATTTT
CASSSRLGALSDTQYF
>NA|TRBJ1-5|NA|TRBV19
TGTGCCAGTAGTAGGACGGGCGGCAATCAGCCCCAGCATTTT
CASSRTGGNQPQHF
>NA|TRBJ2-1|NA|TRBV28
TGTGCCAGCAGTTTAGGGGGGAGTGGGAATGAGCAGTTCTTC
CASSLGGSGNEQFF
>NA|TRBJ2-5|TRBD1|TRBV4-1
TGCGCCAGCAGCGAGGGACAGGGGGCACGAGAGACCCAGTACTTC
CASSEGQGARETQYF
>NA|TRBJ2-7|NA|TRBV18
TGTGCCAGCTCACGAGACTACGAGCAGTACTTC
CASSRDYEQYF
>NA|TRBJ2-2|NA|TRBV6-6
TGTGCCAGCAGTTACCTTGACAGCACCGGGGAGCTGTTTTTT
CASSYLDSTGELFF
>NA|TRBJ2-2|NA|TRBV21-1
TGTGCCAGCAGCAGCCCGACAGATAAAATACCCACCGGGGAGCTGTTTTTT
CASSSPTDKIPTGELFF
>NA|TRBJ1-4|NA|TRBV7-8
TGTGCCAGCACCCCAACCCGTGGTTCTGCAACTAATGAAAAACTGTTTTTT
CASTPTRGSATNEKLFF
>NA|TRBJ2-1|NA|TRBV6-2/TRBV6-3
TGTGCCAGCAGTTACTCGATCGGCCCTCCGGAGACAGCCTACAATGAGCAGTTCTTC
CASSYSIGPPETAYNEQFF
>NA|TRBJ2-7|TRBD2|TRBV6-4
TGTGCCAGCAGTGACGGCCAGCGGGAGCGTTACGAGCAGTACTTC
CASSDGQRERYEQYF
>few|TRBJ2-3|TRBD1|TRBV6-1
TGTGCCAGCAGTGCGTTGACAGGGGGCGGGGCGGTGGCAGATACGCAGTATTTT
CASSALTGGGAVADTQYF
>once|TRBJ1-1|NA|TRBV29-1
TGCAGCGTTTTACGAAACACTGAAGCTTTCTTT
CSVLRNTEAFF
>NA|TRBJ1-4|NA|TRBV15
TGTGCCACAGGGAGTGCGGGCGGGAATGAAAAACTGTTTTTT
CATGSAGGNEKLFF
>NA|TRBJ1-2|TRBD1|TRBV7-9
TGTGCCAGCAGCTTAGAAACAGGGGGCATAGGTGGCTACACCTTC
CASSLETGGIGGYTF
>NA|TRBJ2-3|NA|TRBV14
TGTGCCAGCAGCCATCCCGAGACCTCCGCAGATACGCAGTATTTT
CASSHPETSADTQYF
>NA|TRBJ2-1|NA|TRBV24-1
TGTGCCACCAGTGATGCCCCAACTAGCGAGCAGTTCTTC
CATSDAPTSEQFF
>NA|TRBJ1-2|TRBD1|TRBV7-2
TGTGCCAGCAGCCAATCCGGGACAGGGAGAATCTATGGCTACACCTTC
CASSQSGTGRIYGYTF
>NA|TRBJ1-4|NA|TRBV28
TGTGCCAGCAGTTCCCTCCCCGGGAAACTGTTTTTT
CASSSLPGKLFF
>NA|TRBJ1-2|TRBD1|TRBV6-2/TRBV6-3
TGTGCCAGCAGCCGCTCGACAGGGGGCGTAAGTGGCTACACCTTC
CASSRSTGGVSGYTF
>few|TRBJ1-1|NA|TRBV6-6
TGTGCCAGCACCCTCTTTTCGGGGAGCCGGGGAGCTTTCTTT
CASTLFSGSRGAFF
>NA|TRBJ2-2|NA|TRBV6-5
TGTGCCAGCTCCCCAGGCCGCGCGAACACCGGGGAGCTGTTTTTT
CASSPGRANTGELFF
>NA|TRBJ1-1|TRBD1|TRBV11-2
TGTGCCAGCAGCTTAGGGGGACAGGGAGGGAAGACTGAAGCTTTCTTT
CASSLGGQGGKTEAFF
>once|TRBJ1-1|NA|TRBV3-1/TRBV3-2
TGTGCCAGCAGCCAAGGGTTGCGCCTTATGAACACTGAAGCTTTCTTT
CASSQGLRLMNTEAFF
>NA|TRBJ2-4|TRBD2|TRBV3-1/TRBV3-2
TGTGCCAGCAGCCGGACTAGCGGGTCTCGGGGGGGCAAAAACATTCAGTACTTC
CASSRTSGSRGGKNIQYF
>NA|TRBJ2-1|TRBD2|TRBV19
TGTGCCAGTAGTGTAAGGACTAGCGGGAGGGAGAGCTCCTACAATGAGCAGTTCTTC
CASSVRTSGRESSYNEQFF
>NA|TRBJ1-4|TRBD1|TRBV6-6
TGTGCCAGCAGTAGGCCTCAGACAGGGACTAATGAAAAACTGTTTTTT
CASSRPQTGTNEKLFF
>NA|TRBJ1-4|NA|TRBV27
TGTGCCAGCAGTTTATTGGGTAATGAAAAACTGTTTTTT
CASSLLGNEKLFF
>NA|TRBJ2-3|NA|TRBV6-2/TRBV6-3
TGTGCCAGCAGTTCGGGTCCAGTTGGGGCTCGGACAGATACGCAGTATTTT
CASSSGPVGARTDTQYF
>NA|TRBJ1-2|TRBD1|TRBV28
TGTGCCAGCAGCCGTTTCGGACAGGGCTATGGCTACACCTTC
CASSRFGQGYGYTF